The clone carrying this TCR beta chain was observed a single time. No antigen is known for it. CDR1 and CDR2 (germline): SGHRS, YFSETQ. CDR3 length equals 18 residues. Trimming cost V 4 bases and J 4 bases; bases outside gene matches: 18. The data were obtained in a study of graft-versus-host responses after intestinal transplantation. The overall study: Transplants given to recipients were multivisceral, liver-intestinal, or isolated intestinal. Among the recipients, all got anti-thymocyte globulin induction and then tacrolimus and steroids for approximately 3 years.

Findings and limits, study-wide: Individuals carrying graft-donor T cell macrochimerism showed high graft-versus-host to host-versus-graft clonal ratios in allografts.

Sequenced by immunoSEQ multiplex PCR; TCRdb stores in-frame clones only, minus some. The sample yields some 90,000 clones, under 95% seen once. The chain combines TRBV5-1 with TRBJ2-7, with 9 bases identical to TRBD1. Sample: unstimulated CD8+ T cells sorted from spleen or lymph node cells, taken before intestinal transplant. The TCR originated in a human donor who received an intestinal transplant. CDR3 region: CASSQDWHRGRVFYEQYF. The CDR3 nucleotides are TGCGCCAGCAGCCAGGATTGGCACAGGGGGCGAGTTTTTTACGAGCAGTACTTC.